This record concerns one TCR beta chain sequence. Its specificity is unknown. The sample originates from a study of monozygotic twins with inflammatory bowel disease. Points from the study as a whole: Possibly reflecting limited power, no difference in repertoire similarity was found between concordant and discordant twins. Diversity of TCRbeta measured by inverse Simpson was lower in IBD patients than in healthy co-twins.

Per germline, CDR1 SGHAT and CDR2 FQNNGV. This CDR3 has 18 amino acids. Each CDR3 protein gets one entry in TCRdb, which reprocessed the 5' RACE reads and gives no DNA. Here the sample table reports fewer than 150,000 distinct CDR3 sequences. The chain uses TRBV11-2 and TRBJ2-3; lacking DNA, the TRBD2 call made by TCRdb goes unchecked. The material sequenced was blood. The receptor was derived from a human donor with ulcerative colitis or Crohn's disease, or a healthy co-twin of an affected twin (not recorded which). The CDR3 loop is CASSSPTASGGRTDTQYF.